Given below is one TCR beta chain in context. CDR3 length: 16 residues. Germline V lookup: CDR1 SGHRS, CDR2 YFSETQ. V trimming: 4 bases; J trimming: 5 bases; junction bases outside the gene matches: 9. This specimen comes from a study of blood T cell repertoires in COVID-19. At the level of the study: T cells, B-cell-depleted T cells, or PBMCs provided the cDNA or gDNA that served as material.

In the study's own analysis: Quantification of nucleated cells was approximated via reference gene primer amplification. The repertoire was sequenced with immunoSEQ multiplex PCR; TCRdb's copy has only in-frame clones and lacks some. V and J calls and clone size come straight from that table; D and trimming were deduced from the DNA. The data contain 130,000 or so clones, roughly 80% of them singletons. The sequencing input was peripheral blood. The sequence was obtained from a man aged 55 to 70 with acute or convalescent COVID-19. The chain uses TRBV5-1 and TRBJ2-3, with 11 nucleotides matching TRBD2. CDR3 in DNA: TGCGCCAGCAGCCCCGGGACTAGCGGCCGAGGAGATACGCAGTATTTT. Translated, it gives CASSPGTSGRGDTQYF.